This is a list of T cell receptor beta chains from one sample in a study of blood T cell repertoires in COVID-19. Data came from immunoSEQ multiplex PCR; TCRdb stores just in-frame clones and leaves some out. This table holds around 200,000 clones, 80% to 85% found once. The source material was peripheral blood. These TCRs come from a man between 50 and 59 years old with active or convalescent COVID-19. The CDR3 runs from the conserved cysteine through the conserved F or W. D genes are given only for firm matches. The size entry is marked missing in some rows and otherwise reads once, few, many or a size class.

clone_size cdr3_length j_call v_call d_call cdr3_aa cdr3_nt
NA 13 TRBJ1-2 TRBV9 NA CASSVLAGKGYTF TGTGCCAGCAGCGTATTGGCGGGAAAGGGCTACACCTTC
few 14 TRBJ2-7 TRBV9 TRBD2 CASSVDSGRYEQYF TGTGCCAGCAGCGTAGACAGCGGGAGGTACGAGCAGTACTTC
once 14 TRBJ1-1 TRBV19 NA CASASGQMNTEAFF TGTGCCAGTGCTTCAGGACAAATGAACACTGAAGCTTTCTTT
NA 12 TRBJ2-1 TRBV7-3 NA CASSLTGLEQFF TGTGCCAGCAGCTTAACCGGACTAGAGCAGTTCTTC
once 15 TRBJ2-3 TRBV3-1/TRBV3-2 NA CASSRIGGGTDTQYF TGTGCCAGCAGCCGCATAGGGGGGGGCACAGATACGCAGTATTTT
NA 13 TRBJ1-5 TRBV18 NA CASSPGGDQPQHF TGTGCCAGCTCACCGGGGGGAGATCAGCCCCAGCATTTT
NA 14 TRBJ2-1 TRBV7-2 NA CASSLASVGNEQFF TGTGCCAGCAGCTTAGCTAGCGTGGGCAATGAGCAGTTCTTC
NA 13 TRBJ1-4 TRBV9 NA CASSVDAGGKLFF TGTGCCAGCAGCGTCGACGCGGGTGGAAAACTGTTTTTT
NA 16 TRBJ1-4 TRBV2 NA CASSENRGLTNEKLFF TGTGCCAGCAGTGAAAATAGGGGACTCACTAATGAAAAACTGTTTTTT
NA 14 TRBJ2-3 TRBV10-3 TRBD2 CAIGGGMSTDTQYF TGTGCCATCGGGGGGGGGATGAGCACAGATACGCAGTATTTT
NA 11 TRBJ2-1 TRBV9 TRBD1 CASSEGQQQFF TGTGCCAGCAGCGAGGGACAGCAGCAGTTCTTC
NA 16 TRBJ2-7 TRBV7-6 TRBD1 CASSLAPWQGAGEQYF TGTGCCAGCAGCTTAGCGCCATGGCAGGGGGCGGGGGAGCAGTACTTC
NA 13 TRBJ2-7 TRBV30 NA CAWKNTGSHEQYF TGTGCCTGGAAAAACACGGGGAGCCACGAGCAGTACTTC
NA 10 TRBJ2-7 TRBV27 NA CASLSYEQYF TGTGCCAGCCTCTCCTACGAGCAGTACTTC
NA 15 TRBJ2-7 TRBV5-1 TRBD1 CASSPTGDRNYEQYF TGCGCCAGCAGCCCTACAGGGGACAGAAACTACGAGCAGTACTTC
few 15 TRBJ2-7 TRBV5-5 NA CASSPLGGSSYEQYF TGTGCCAGCAGCCCCTTGGGGGGAAGCTCCTACGAGCAGTACTTC
NA 17 TRBJ1-6 TRBV27 NA CASSLSWPSSYNSPLHF TGTGCCAGCAGTTTATCGTGGCCAAGCTCCTATAATTCACCCCTCCACTTT
NA 15 TRBJ1-4 TRBV9 TRBD1 CASSVGTGGGEKLFF TGTGCCAGCAGCGTCGGGACAGGGGGTGGTGAAAAACTGTTTTTT
NA 16 TRBJ2-7 TRBV6-1 NA CASSDRVGLVSYEQYF TGTGCCAGCAGTGACCGAGTCGGACTGGTGTCCTACGAGCAGTACTTC